The 16 T cell receptor beta chains listed next were all sequenced from one sample in a study of T cells in Graves' hyperthyroidism and ophthalmopathy. RNA transcripts gave rise to amplified TCR beta CDR3 regions. The primer set for the first-round RT-PCR of the TCR CDR3 was HTBI. A single record per CDR3 protein comes from TCRdb applying MiXCR to the multiplex PCR reads. The sample yields around 500,000 distinct CDR3 sequences, 13% to 15% seen once. Sequencing used blood. The receptors were gathered from a woman aged 40 to 50 with Graves' hyperthyroidism.

The table lists this clonotype with a few counts. The chain carries TRBV3-1 and TRBJ1-1; D is unclear. Looked up from germline, CDR1 is LGHDT and CDR2 is YNNKEL (reference sequence). The CDR3 has 11 amino acids. The V and J ends lost 3 bases and 9 bases respectively, with 8 bases between them. CDR3 loop: CASSQGLKAFF. In DNA form, the CDR3 reads TGTGCCAGCAGCCAGGGTCTCAAAGCTTTCTTT. Full variable domain (outside the CDR3, taken from reference TRBV3-1 and TRBJ1-1): DTAVSQTPKYLVTQMGNDKSIKCEQNLGHDTMYWYKQDSKKFLKIMFSYNNKELIINETVPNRFSPKSPDKAHLNLHINSLELGDSAVYFCASSQGLKAFFGQGTRLTVV.

This clonotype was seen ten or more times. The chain links TRBV6-2 or TRBV6-3 to TRBJ2-7; 9 nucleotides match TRBD2. V gave up 2 bases and J gave up 3 bases; unmatched junction bases: 14. The germline gives CDR1 MNHEY, CDR2 SVGEGT. The CDR3 consists of 18 residues. CDR3: CASSYVAGDTPTIYEQYF. The CDR3, as DNA: TGTGCCAGCAGTTACGTAGCGGGAGACACCCCGACTATCTACGAGCAGTACTTC.

This clonotype was recorded at least ten times. The chain uses TRBV2 and TRBJ2-1; D gene unclear. Germline CDR1 reads SNHLY; CDR2 reads FYNNEI. V shed 5 bases and J shed 5 bases, with 7 bases lying between them. The CDR3 contains 12 residues. This CDR3 is CASSLNNNEQFF. The CDR3 coding sequence is TGTGCCAGCAGTTTGAACAACAATGAGCAGTTCTTC. The full variable domain, completed using reference TRBV2 and TRBJ2-1, is EPEVTQTPSHQVTQMGQEVILRCVPISNHLYFYWYRQILGQKVEFLVSFYNNEISEKSEIFDDQFSVERPDGSNFTLKIRSTKLEDSAMYFCASSLNNNEQFFGPGTRLTVL.

Only a few counts were recorded for this clonotype. CDR3 sequence reads: CASSQVTSGNIEGETQYF. In DNA, the CDR3 is TGTGCCAGCAGCCAAGTTACTAGCGGAAATATCGAGGGAGAGACCCAGTACTTC. This chain links TRBV4-2 with TRBJ2-5; 8 bases are shared with TRBD2. There are 18 residues in the CDR3. Germline lookup yields CDR1 LGHNA and CDR2 YNFKEQ. V dropped 1 base and J dropped 4; count of bases not matched to a gene: 14.

This clonotype has at least ten counts. The chain combines TRBV7-3 with TRBJ2-7; D remains unclear. V was pared by 2 bases and J by 5 bases, with 10 bases between. This CDR3 is 13 amino acids long. Per germline, CDR1 SGHTA and CDR2 FQGTGA. The CDR3 region has the DNA TGTGCCAGCAGCTTATCTCCAGGCGACGAGCAGTACTTC. Translated, it gives CASSLSPGDEQYF.

This clonotype was seen repeatedly, ten times or more. J is TRBJ2-1 and V is TRBV2; 7 positions match TRBD2. Trimming removed 6 bases from V and 8 bases from J; junction bases left unmatched: 10. This CDR3 spans 14 amino acids. Germline values: CDR1 SNHLY, CDR2 FYNNEI. This CDR3 is CASRKGLESDEQFF. CDR3 DNA sequence: TGTGCCAGCAGGAAAGGACTAGAAAGCGATGAGCAGTTCTTC. The variable domain in full, completed from reference TRBV2 and TRBJ2-1, reads EPEVTQTPSHQVTQMGQEVILRCVPISNHLYFYWYRQILGQKVEFLVSFYNNEISEKSEIFDDQFSVERPDGSNFTLKIRSTKLEDSAMYFCASRKGLESDEQFFGPGTRLTVL.

There are many counts of this clonotype. The chain employs TRBV28 and TRBJ1-1; D ambiguous. The germline CDR1 and CDR2 sequences are MDHEN and SYDVKM. V was shortened by 1 base and J by 0 bases, with 9 bases between the two germline ends. This CDR3 is built from 15 residues. The CDR3 region has the DNA TGTGCCAGCAGTTTATACCGGCAATTGAACACTGAAGCTTTCTTT. Translating it yields CASSLYRQLNTEAFF. The whole variable domain, filled in from reference TRBV28 and TRBJ1-1, reads DVKVTQSSRYLVKRTGEKVFLECVQDMDHENMFWYRQDPGLGLRLIYFSYDVKMKEKGDIPEGYSVSREKKERFSLILESASTNQTSMYLCASSLYRQLNTEAFFGQGTRLTVV.

This clonotype was seen many times. V gene TRBV5-1 combines with J gene TRBJ2-1, with 9 positions matching TRBD2. Germline V gene lookup returns CDR1 SGHRS and CDR2 YFSETQ. CDR3 length: 15 amino acids. The V and J ends lost 4 bases and 3 bases, in that order; junction bases with no gene match: 5. Here the CDR3 reads CASSPRLADYNEQFF. The CDR3 nucleotides read TGCGCCAGCAGCCCACGACTAGCGGACTACAATGAGCAGTTCTTC.

This clonotype was found many times. V usage is TRBV6-1 and J usage is TRBJ1-2; D is undetermined. With 1 base removed from V and 8 bases from J, the gap between germline ends came to 11 bases. Germline assignment: CDR1 MNHNS and CDR2 SASEGT. The length of the CDR3 is 13 residues. CDR3 region: CASSEVTTGGYTF. The CDR3 DNA reads TGTGCCAGCAGTGAAGTCACTACGGGCGGCTACACCTTC.

This clonotype came up a few times. V gene TRBV5-8 combines with J gene TRBJ2-7; 13 bases line up with TRBD2. V was clipped by 6 bases and J by 6 bases; unmatched bases: 9. The germline gives CDR1 SGHTS, CDR2 YDEGEE. This CDR3 is 15 amino acids long. This CDR3 reads CASNKRLAGGLEQYF. Here the CDR3 DNA reads TGTGCCAGCAACAAAAGACTAGCGGGAGGTCTCGAGCAGTACTTC. Filled out from reference TRBV5-8 and TRBJ2-7, the complete variable domain reads EAGVTQSPTHLIKTRGQQATLRCSPISGHTSVYWYQQALGLGLQFLLWYDEGEERNRGNFPPRFSGRQFPNYSSELNVNALELEDSALYLCASNKRLAGGLEQYFGPGTRLTVT.

This clonotype occurred many times. The chain carries TRBV7-2 and TRBJ2-4; TRBD2 aligns across 15 bases. This CDR3 has 18 residues. The V and J ends lost 1 base and 12 bases, in that order; junction bases with no gene match: 13. Germline loops: CDR1 SGHTA, CDR2 FQGNSA. The CDR3 nucleotides read TGTGCCAGCAGCTTAGTAGGGACTAGCGGGAGGACCCACGCTGCTCAGTACTTC. This gives the protein CASSLVGTSGRTHAAQYF.

This clonotype was recorded at least ten times. This chain links TRBV7-3 with TRBJ2-1; 10 bases map to TRBD2. The trim removed 4 bases at V and 5 bases at J, leaving 5 bases unmatched. The germline V gene has CDR1 SGHTA and CDR2 FQGTGA. This CDR3 is built from 15 residues. The CDR3 DNA is TGTGCCAGCAGCTACGGACTAGCGGTAAACAATGAGCAGTTCTTC. It is translated as CASSYGLAVNNEQFF. The full variable domain, in which reference TRBV7-3 and TRBJ2-1 provide the parts outside the CDR3, is GAGVSQTPSNKVTEKGKYVELRCDPISGHTALYWYRQSLGQGPEFLIYFQGTGAADDSGLPNDRFFAVRPEGSVSTLKIQRTERGDSAVYLCASSYGLAVNNEQFFGPGTRLTVL.

With respect to this clonotype: A much larger clonotype is one base distant, so this may be a read error. V usage is TRBV5-1 and J usage is TRBJ2-1, with D perhaps TRBD2 (5 bases). The CDR3 length is 14 residues. V gave up 0 bases and J gave up 6 bases, with 10 bases separating them. CDR1 and CDR2 (germline): SGHRS, YFSETQ. CDR3 bases: TGCGCCAGCAGCTTGGCCGTAGAGGGCAATGAGCAGTTCTTC. This gives the protein CASSLAVEGNEQFF.

Regarding this clonotype: A much bigger clone sits one base away, suggesting this may be a read error. J is TRBJ2-7 and V is TRBV6-1, with 9 positions matching TRBD2. Germline lookup yields CDR1 MNHNS and CDR2 SASEGT. CDR3 size: 16 residues. Losses at the gene ends were 7 bases for V and 0 bases for J; bases not matched to a gene: 10. The CDR3 sequence: CASTPGPAGGSYEQYF. The DNA for the CDR3 is TGTGCCAGCACCCCCGGACCAGCGGGAGGCTCCTACGAGCAGTACTTC.

This clonotype was picked up many times. V is TRBV6-2 or TRBV6-3 and J is TRBJ1-2, with 7 bases that match TRBD1. The CDR3 runs 14 residues. Germline values: CDR1 MNHEY, CDR2 SVGEGT. Trimming at V came to 6 bases and at J to 2 bases, leaving 6 bases not matched to a gene. CDR3 sequence (DNA): TGTGCCAGCAGGAAGACAGGGACCAACTATGGCTACACCTTC. Translated: CASRKTGTNYGYTF.

This clonotype was recorded many times. The V gene is TRBV5-1, the J gene TRBJ1-1, with D maybe TRBD1 (6 bases). From germline, CDR1 is SGHRS and CDR2 YFSETQ. V was trimmed by 4 bases and J by 3 bases, leaving 16 bases between them. This CDR3 is built from 15 residues. CDR3 sequence reads: CASSPGGGVDTEAFF. The CDR3 DNA reads TGCGCCAGCAGCCCTGGCGGGGGCGTGGACACTGAAGCTTTCTTT.